This T cell receptor beta chain is drawn from a study of T cell responses to AZD1222 COVID-19 vaccine. Only in-frame clones appear in the TCRdb table, and some are missing; sequencing was by immunoSEQ multiplex PCR. This sample has around 110,000 clones; almost 95% occur once, and the top ten carry roughly 1.5%. Trimming left V 5 bases short and J 5 bases short, with 12 bases between. Germline CDR1 SGHVS, CDR2 FQNEAQ. This CDR3 region has 13 residues. The material sequenced was peripheral blood, taken 28 days after the second AZD1222 dose. The chain is built from TRBV7-8 and TRBJ1-2; D may be TRBD1 (6 bases). The TCR comes from an adult who received the AZD1222 COVID-19 vaccine. CDR3 sequence reads: CASSLGTGYGYTF. The CDR3 DNA reads as TGTGCCAGCAGCCTAGGAACAGGGTATGGCTACACCTTC. Full variable domain (remainder filled in from reference TRBV7-8 and TRBJ1-2): GAGVSQSPRYKVAKRGQDVALRCDPISGHVSLFWYQQALGQGPEFLTYFQNEAQLDKSGLPSDRFFAERPEGSVSTLKIQRTQQEDSAVYLCASSLGTGYGYTFGSGTRLTVV.